The next 27 T cell receptor beta chains were all read from a single sample in a study of blood T cells in healthy people across ages. PCR was performed a second time for roughly 7 to 11 cycles using a sample-barcoded 5' primer and a J-beta primer mix. Each CDR3 protein is one row after TCRdb ran MiXCR on the 5' RACE reads. Altogether some 760,000 distinct CDR3 sequences are present, 20% to 30% being singletons, with the ten largest covering 9% to 9.5%. This sample also belongs to another study, concerning T cells of mothers and their children.

Sequenced: blood. The receptors derive from a boy under 18 in good health.

The chain combines TRBV7-9 with TRBJ2-3, with D uncertain. V lost 2 bases to trimming and J lost 2 bases, with 11 bases between them. There are 15 residues in the CDR3. Germline V gene lookup returns CDR1 SEHNR and CDR2 FQNEAQ (reference sequence). The CDR3: CASSLPPENTDTQYF. The CDR3 nucleotides read TGTGCCAGCAGCTTACCCCCGGAAAACACAGATACGCAGTATTTT. The whole variable domain, remainder taken from reference TRBV7-9 and TRBJ2-3, is DTGVSQNPRHKITKRGQNVTFRCDPISEHNRLYWYRQTLGQGPEFLTYFQNEAQLEKSRLLSDRFSAERPKGSFSTLEIQRTEQGDSAMYLCASSLPPENTDTQYFGPGTRLTVL.

This clonotype was detected many times. J is TRBJ2-5 and V is TRBV5-1, with TRBD2 matching over 9 bases. The CDR3 has 14 residues. The V segment lost 0 bases and the J segment 4 bases; nucleotides outside the gene matches: 1. CDR1 SGHRS and CDR2 YFSETQ come from the germline V gene. CDR3 in DNA: TGCGCCAGCAGCTTGGGGGGACTAGCAGAGACCCAGTACTTC. As protein: CASSLGGLAETQYF.

This clonotype was picked up a small number of times. The V and J genes are TRBV25-1 and TRBJ1-1, with D maybe TRBD1 (6 bases). This CDR3 region has 15 residues. The germline V and J ends were trimmed by 6 bases and 3 bases, with 17 bases remaining between them. Germline V gene lookup returns CDR1 MGHDK and CDR2 SYGVNS. This CDR3 reads CASRNLRAGDTEAFF. In DNA, the CDR3 is TGTGCCAGCAGGAATCTCAGGGCAGGGGACACTGAAGCTTTCTTT.

Concerning this clonotype itself: A read error may produce the germline difference seen at one junction end. The chain carries TRBV10-3 and TRBJ2-3, with unresolved D. CDR3 size: 15 residues. Germline CDR1 ENHRY, CDR2 SYGVKD. CDR3 amino acids: CAVSESTPQEDTQYF. Here the CDR3 DNA reads TGTGCCGTCAGTGAGTCAACGCCGCAGGAGGATACGCAGTATTTT.

The chain combines TRBV20-1 with TRBJ2-5; possible D gene TRBD2, 6 bases. With 6 bases removed from V and 3 bases from J, the gap between germline ends came to 17 bases. The CDR3 loop spans 14 amino acids. Germline V gene data show CDR1 as DFQATT and CDR2 as SNEGSKA (reference sequence). The CDR3 nucleotides read TGCAGTGCCCCCAAGGCGGGATCGGAAGAGACCCAGTACTTC. It encodes CSAPKAGSEETQYF.

The chain is built from TRBV12-5 and TRBJ1-1; D ambiguous. CDR1 LGHNT and CDR2 FRNRAP come from the germline V gene. Trimming removed 4 bases from V and 1 base from J, with 10 bases in between. This CDR3 comprises 14 residues. The CDR3 nucleotides are TGTGCTAGTGGTTCAGTCGGAACGAACACTGAAGCTTTCTTT. Translated, it gives CASGSVGTNTEAFF.

The chain recombines TRBV29-1 with TRBJ2-5; D not certain. This CDR3 comprises 13 residues. Germline CDR1 SQVTM, CDR2 ANQGSEA. Between the trimmed V and J ends, which lost 7 bases and 2 bases, there was a span of 14 bases. The DNA of the CDR3 is TGCAGCGCCGCGAGGCACGGGCAAGAGACCCAGTACTTC. Residues: CSAARHGQETQYF.

The chain couples TRBV25-1 to TRBJ1-6; TRBD1 agrees at 7 bases. V gave up 11 bases and J gave up 9 bases; unmatched junction bases: 16. Per the germline V gene, CDR1 is MGHDK and CDR2 is SYGVNS. The CDR3 has 15 amino acids. The CDR3 here is CAVRQGNLDGSPLHF. CDR3 sequence (DNA): TGTGCCGTCCGACAGGGTAATTTAGATGGTTCACCCCTCCACTTT.

This clonotype was counted only a few times. The chain uses TRBV29-1 and TRBJ2-7; weak D call: TRBD2 (7 bases). In germline, CDR1 is SQVTM, CDR2 ANQGSEA. V lost 6 bases, J lost 0 bases, and 15 bases lay in between. The CDR3 contains 14 residues. The CDR3 sequence: CSVRSRGGSYEQYF. The CDR3 region has the DNA TGCAGCGTCCGGTCGAGGGGGGGCTCCTACGAGCAGTACTTC.

The chain links TRBV5-1 to TRBJ2-5, with TRBD2 identical over 11 bases. J lost 2 bases, V lost 5 bases, and 5 bases had no gene match. Germline lookup yields CDR1 SGHRS and CDR2 YFSETQ. The CDR3 sequence is 15 residues long. The CDR3 here is CASRAGLAVQETQYF. The CDR3, as DNA: TGCGCCAGCAGGGCGGGACTAGCGGTACAAGAGACCCAGTACTTC.

V is TRBV7-9 and J is TRBJ2-1, with a possible D match to TRBD2 (7 bases). The germline CDR1 and CDR2 sequences are SEHNR and FQNEAQ (reference sequence). V was trimmed by 4 bases and J by 6 bases, leaving 13 bases between them. The CDR3 length is 14 residues. Here the CDR3 DNA reads TGTGCCAGCAGCTGGGGGGGCGGGACCAATGAGCAGTTCTTC. It encodes CASSWGGGTNEQFF.

The chain employs TRBV3-1 and TRBJ1-1; tentative D call: TRBD1 (6 bases). The V end was cut by 4 bases, the J end by 6 bases, with 15 bases between. This CDR3 is 14 amino acids long. Germline loops: CDR1 LGHDT, CDR2 YNNKEL (reference sequence). The CDR3 sequence: CASSRTGTGPEAFF. CDR3 nucleotides: TGTGCCAGCAGCCGAACAGGGACGGGCCCTGAAGCTTTCTTT.

This clonotype has more than one count but fewer than ten. The rearrangement joins TRBV2 to TRBJ2-5, with D unresolved. TRBJ2-1 explains the end of the DNA better; the J call may be wrong. The CDR3 has 16 amino acids. Germline CDR1 SNHLY, CDR2 FYNNEI. The CDR3 reads CASSESRGGRYNEQFF. The CDR3 DNA reads TGTGCCAGCAGTGAGTCCCGAGGTGGAAGATACAATGAGCAGTTCTTC.

The table lists this clonotype with a few counts. V is TRBV4-1 and J is TRBJ1-1; unclear D gene. The ends were cut back, 2 bases at V and 3 bases at J, with 22 bases in the middle. Germline lookup yields CDR1 MGHRA and CDR2 YSYEKL. The CDR3 runs 18 residues. Here the CDR3 DNA reads TGCGCCAGCAGCCAATTCTCGGTCGGGGAGAACCTGCACACTGAAGCTTTCTTT. Protein: CASSQFSVGENLHTEAFF.

This clonotype was picked up a small number of times. V usage is TRBV29-1 and J usage is TRBJ1-1, with a tentative D call TRBD1 (5 bases). There are 13 residues in the CDR3. Trimming shortened V by 2 bases and J by 5 bases, and 12 bases separated the two germline ends. Germline V CDR1 and CDR2: SQVTM, ANQGSEA. The CDR3 DNA reads as TGCAGCGTTGAATCACAGGCCGGGACTGAAGCTTTCTTT. Its translation: CSVESQAGTEAFF. Drawing the rest from reference TRBV29-1 and TRBJ1-1, the complete variable domain is SAVISQKPSRDICQRGTSLTIQCQVDSQVTMMFWYRQQPGQSLTLIATANQGSEATYESGFVIDKFPISRPNLTFSTLTVSNMSPEDSSIYLCSVESQAGTEAFFGQGTRLTVV.

The chain links TRBV20-1 to TRBJ2-5; the D gene could be TRBD1 or TRBD2 (5 bases each). The length of the CDR3 is 17 residues. V was clipped by 6 bases and J by 2 bases, with 25 bases between them. Per the germline V gene, CDR1 is DFQATT and CDR2 is SNEGSKA (reference sequence). The CDR3, as DNA: TGCAGTGCCACATCCCCCTGGGACCCCATGGGTCAAGAGACCCAGTACTTC. Encoded protein: CSATSPWDPMGQETQYF.

The chain is built from TRBV9 and TRBJ2-1; D uncertain. Trimming took 0 bases from V and 0 from J, leaving 10 bases between them. This CDR3 comprises 16 residues. The germline gives CDR1 SGDLS, CDR2 YYNGEE. The CDR3 loop reads CASSVVAASSYNEQFF. The CDR3 bases are TGTGCCAGCAGCGTAGTGGCGGCTAGCTCCTACAATGAGCAGTTCTTC.

The chain has TRBV13 and TRBJ1-1, with D tentatively TRBD1 (5 bases). The CDR3 runs 15 residues. Germline loops: CDR1 PRHDT, CDR2 FYEKMQ (reference sequence). Trimming took 5 bases from V and 2 from J, leaving 15 bases between them. CDR3 nucleotides: TGTGCCAGCAGCCCTTACGGGACCCTCAACACTGAAGCTTTCTTT. Its protein product is CASSPYGTLNTEAFF.

Details on this clonotype: One base away lies a much larger clone, so this may be a sequencing read error. The CDR3 end shows no conserved phenylalanine or tryptophan, and so a read error is likely. The genes are TRBV9 and TRBJ2-5, with a tentative D call TRBD2 (6 bases). The J call may be faulty, since TRBJ2-7 better matches the DNA end. From germline, CDR1 is SGDLS and CDR2 YYNGEE. The CDR3 is 14 residues long. This chain's CDR3 is CASSAEGLGHEQYL. The CDR3 bases are TGTGCCAGCAGCGCGGAGGGCCTCGGGCACGAGCAGTACCTC.

This clonotype was detected only a few times. The rearrangement joins TRBV6-2 or TRBV6-3 to TRBJ1-1; D perhaps matches TRBD1 (5 bases). CDR1 is MNHEY and CDR2 is SVGEGT in the germline V gene. V lost 2 bases and J 4 bases, leaving 23 bases between the germline ends. This CDR3 contains 18 residues. In DNA form, the CDR3 reads TGTGCCAGCAGTTACCCGGGACTTAGGGTTTCGTTCTCCACTGAAGCTTTCTTT. This sequence encodes CASSYPGLRVSFSTEAFF.

In this sample, this clonotype turned up many times. The rearrangement joins TRBV15 to TRBJ1-2; 8 bases map to TRBD1. The V gene end was trimmed by 1 base and the J gene end by 7 bases; junction bases not matched to a gene: 8. Per the germline V gene, CDR1 is LNHNV and CDR2 is YYDKDF (reference sequence). This CDR3 has 15 amino acids. Here the CDR3 reads CATSRAETGAGGYTF. The CDR3 region has the DNA TGTGCCACCAGCAGAGCTGAGACAGGGGCGGGTGGCTACACCTTC.

This clonotype has just a few counts. The chain carries TRBV4-1 and TRBJ2-7; tentative D call: TRBD2 (6 bases). Germline V gene sequence: CDR1 MGHRA, CDR2 YSYEKL. CDR3 length equals 15 residues. With 4 bases removed from V and 2 bases from J, the gap between germline ends came to 15 bases. The CDR3 DNA reads TGCGCCAGCAGCCGTTTGGCGGGATCCGCCTACGAGCAGTACTTC. Its protein is CASSRLAGSAYEQYF.

This clonotype was counted between two and nine times. This chain connects TRBV9 to TRBJ2-5; 14 bases are shared with TRBD2. The trim removed 3 bases at V and 4 bases at J, leaving 5 bases unmatched. The CDR3 runs 16 residues. The germline V gene encodes CDR1 SGDLS and CDR2 YYNGEE. CDR3 sequence (DNA): TGTGCCAGCAGCGCCGGGACTAGCGGGGGAGGAGAGACCCAGTACTTC. Translating gives CASSAGTSGGGETQYF.

This chain joins TRBV29-1 and TRBJ2-5, with D perhaps TRBD1 or TRBD2 (5 bases each). The ends were cut back, 4 bases at V and 5 bases at J, with 17 bases in the middle. The CDR3 loop spans 14 amino acids. CDR1 SQVTM and CDR2 ANQGSEA come from the germline V gene. CDR3 sequence reads: CSVVPGLLRETQYF. The CDR3 bases are TGCAGCGTTGTCCCGGGGCTCCTCCGGGAGACCCAGTACTTC.

The rearrangement joins TRBV7-2 to TRBJ2-3, with TRBD2 matching over 11 bases. The CDR3 consists of 19 residues. The junction had 13 bases not matched to a gene; V was cut back by 1 base and J by 4 bases. CDR1 and CDR2 (germline): SGHTA, FQGNSA. The CDR3 coding sequence is TGTGCCAGCAGCTTAGATGGCGGTAGCGGGAGGGCCATTGCAGATACGCAGTATTTT. It is translated as CASSLDGGSGRAIADTQYF. Complete variable domain (other parts from reference TRBV7-2 and TRBJ2-3): GAGVSQSPSNKVTEKGKDVELRCDPISGHTALYWYRQSLGQGLEFLIYFQGNSAPDKSGLPSDRFSAERTGGSVSTLTIQRTQQEDSAVYLCASSLDGGSGRAIADTQYFGPGTRLTVL.

The genes are TRBV7-2 and TRBJ2-7; D gene unclear. Germline values: CDR1 SGHTA, CDR2 FQGNSA. The CDR3 is made up of 14 amino acids. V was pared by 1 base and J by 2 bases, with 9 bases between. As DNA, the CDR3 is TGTGCCAGCAGCTTAGGGGCAACCACCTACGAGCAGTACTTC. This encodes CASSLGATTYEQYF.

The chain couples TRBV28 to TRBJ2-5, with 8 bases lining up with TRBD1. The J call may be faulty, since TRBJ2-7 better matches the DNA end. The CDR3 spans 14 residues. Germline CDR1 reads MDHEN; CDR2 reads SYDVKM. The CDR3 sequence is CASSKPGQDYEQYF. The CDR3, as DNA: TGTGCCAGCAGTAAGCCGGGACAGGACTACGAGCAGTACTTC.